This T cell receptor beta chain was recovered during a study of tumor and adjacent non-tumor tissue in lung cancer. Study context: Stage I to III disease affected approximately 11 men and several women aged about 30 to 85. Study-level points and caveats: Normal lung showed higher cumulative top 100 clone frequency than tumor. TCR diversity was significantly greater in tumor than normal lung tissue.

A modified ARM-PCR protocol with three rounds of nested PCR amplified TCRbeta. TCRdb re-derived calls from the multiplex PCR reads in MiXCR, one entry per CDR3 protein. The sample has 84,000 or so distinct CDR3 sequences, around three fifths seen once. As for this clonotype: Its specificity is not known.

This CDR3 is 13 amino acids long. V was trimmed by 2 bases and J by 7 bases, leaving 7 bases between them. Germline V gives CDR1 SGHRS, CDR2 YFSETQ. RNA was extracted from bulk tissue without any cell sorting. This sequence was found in a man aged 70 or older with non-small cell lung cancer. Input material: lung tumor tissue. This chain links TRBV5-1 with TRBJ1-6; unclear D gene. CDR3 coding DNA: TGCGCCAGCAGCTTTAATGAGAATTCACCCCTCCACTTT. This translates into CASSFNENSPLHF.